The T cell receptor beta chain under discussion was sequenced for a study of cytomegalovirus exposure and HLA in healthy donors. The CDR3 runs to 15 residues. J lost 5 bases, V lost 0 bases, and 7 bases had no gene match. Germline V gene data show CDR1 as GTSNPN and CDR2 as SVGIG (reference sequence). On this clone: Antigen specificity is unknown.

Use of 60 Vbeta and 13 Jbeta primers characterized the PCR. Libraries were prepared by immunoSEQ multiplex PCR; TCRdb keeps only in-frame clonotypes and omits some of them. This listing includes tens of thousands of clones. Study-wide results and caveats: Rare sequences made up most TCRs, while some public TCRs were found in many donors. Researchers counted around 180 TCR beta chains as cytomegalovirus-associated. Relative to the approximately 660-donor mean, N-insertions were reportedly fewer in an Asian-associated ancestry cluster in a later analysis.

This TCR came from a man aged 18 to 29 in good health and CMV-seropositive. The sample comprised PBMCs. The gene calls are TRBV30 and TRBJ2-5, with TRBD2 identical over 9 bases. The CDR3 nucleotides are TGTGCCTGGAGTGTACCAGCGGGGGGCAGGGAGACCCAGTACTTC. Translated, it gives CAWSVPAGGRETQYF. Full variable domain (remainder filled in from reference TRBV30 and TRBJ2-5): SQTIHQWPATLVQPVGSPLSLECTVEGTSNPNLYWYRQAAGRGLQLLFYSVGIGQISSEVPQNLSASRPQDRQFILSSKKLLLSDSGFYLCAWSVPAGGRETQYFGPGTRLLVL.